What follows are 8 T cell receptor beta chains derived from one specimen sequenced in a study of OX40 agonist ivuxolimab in advanced cancers. TCRdb's table, derived via immunoSEQ multiplex PCR, lists solely in-frame clones and lacks some. The table records fewer than 65,000 clones, 70% to 90% of them present only once. The input for sequencing was CD4+ or CD8+ T cells sorted from blood, taken in a trial of the OX40 agonist ivuxolimab. These receptors were taken from an adult with an advanced solid tumor such as melanoma, head and neck, liver or kidney cancer.

The chain is built from TRBV25-1 and TRBJ1-1; no definite D call. CDR3 length: 15 residues. CDR1 is MGHDK, CDR2 SYGVNS, per germline. Trimming cost V 5 bases and J 0 bases, with 13 bases left between them. DNA of the CDR3: TGTGCCAGCAGTCCGGCGGGGAGTTTGAACACTGAAGCTTTCTTT. Translated, it gives CASSPAGSLNTEAFF.

The gene calls are TRBV5-5 and TRBJ2-5, with D tentatively TRBD2 (6 bases). With 1 base removed from V and 4 bases from J, the gap between germline ends came to 8 bases. Germline V gene data show CDR1 as SGHKS and CDR2 as YYEKEE (reference sequence). The CDR3 runs to 13 residues. As DNA, the CDR3 is TGTGCCAGCAGCTTGATCGGGAGAGAGACCCAGTACTTC. This gives the protein CASSLIGRETQYF.

This chain links TRBV18 with TRBJ1-1; TRBD1 might be the D (6 bases). The CDR3 loop spans 13 amino acids. The V gene's germline CDR1 is KGHSH and CDR2 LQKENI. V was pared by 6 bases and J by 1 base, with 9 bases between. In DNA, the CDR3 is TGTGCCAGCTCCCGACAGGAGAACACTGAAGCTTTCTTT. It specifies CASSRQENTEAFF. The full variable domain, its missing parts supplied by reference TRBV18 and TRBJ1-1, is NAGVMQNPRHLVRRRGQEARLRCSPMKGHSHVYWYRQLPEEGLKFMVYLQKENIIDESGMPKERFSAEFPKEGPSILRIQQVVRGDSAAYFCASSRQENTEAFFGQGTRLTVV.

J is TRBJ2-5 and V is TRBV1; the DNA was not compared with TRBD2, the D call given in the table. TRBV1 constitutes a pseudogene. The CDR3 sequence is 17 residues long. The CDR3: CTSSPEMGGGLEETQYF. DNA for the CDR3: TGCACCAGCAGCCCAGAAATGGGGGGAGGCCTTGAAGAGACCCAGTACTTC.

V is TRBV7-6 and J is TRBJ2-3; maybe TRBD2 (6 bases). The CDR3 covers 14 residues. V was cut by 0 bases and J by 3 bases, with 7 bases left in between. Germline loops: CDR1 SGHVS, CDR2 FNYEAQ. The CDR3 sequence: CASSLARGTDTQYF. CDR3 coding DNA: TGTGCCAGCAGCTTAGCGCGGGGAACAGATACGCAGTATTTT.

This rearrangement joins TRBV2 to TRBJ1-1, with 9 nucleotides matching TRBD1. The V gene's germline CDR1 is SNHLY and CDR2 FYNNEI. CDR3 length: 13 amino acids. The V segment lost 6 bases and the J segment 5 bases; nucleotides outside the gene matches: 4. CDR3 sequence reads: CASRVGQGTEAFF. For the CDR3, the DNA is TGTGCCAGCAGGGTTGGACAGGGGACTGAAGCTTTCTTT.

The chain joins TRBV19 to TRBJ1-1; TRBD1 matches 7 bases. Germline V gene lookup returns CDR1 LNHDA and CDR2 SQIVND (reference sequence). Trimming removed 3 bases from V and 4 bases from J; junction bases left unmatched: 2. The CDR3 has 13 amino acids. The CDR3 sequence: CASSMAGGTEAFF. CDR3 in DNA: TGTGCCAGTAGTATGGCAGGGGGCACTGAAGCTTTCTTT.

A word on this clone: Sequence at one end of the junction differs from germline and may be a read error. The chain is built from TRBV7-3 and TRBJ2-2; D is perhaps TRBD1 or TRBD2 (6 bases each). Germline-derived CDR1 and CDR2 are SGHTA and FQGTGA. This CDR3 spans 13 amino acids. The CDR3 region is CASSLLTGGKLFF. The CDR3 DNA reads as TGTGCCAGCAGCTTATTGACAGGCGGGAAGCTGTTTTTT.